This T cell receptor beta chain was sequenced for a study of technical replicates of blood from a few donors. Method: immunoSEQ multiplex PCR; TCRdb's copy keeps in-frame clones and lacks some. Here the sample spans fewer than 90,000 clones, about 90% being singletons. Sequenced: T cells isolated from PBMCs. These receptors were taken from a human donor in good health.

The V gene is TRBV29-1, the J gene TRBJ2-1, with TRBD2 matching 10 bases. V lost 8 bases and J lost 0; bases outside the gene matches: 7. CDR3 length equals 15 residues. In germline, CDR1 is SQVTM, CDR2 ANQGSEA. CDR3 sequence reads: CSIGLADSSYNEQFF. The DNA for the CDR3 is TGCAGCATCGGACTAGCGGATAGCTCCTACAATGAGCAGTTCTTC.